A single sample is the source of the 21 T cell receptor beta chains below, sequenced in a study of sequential checkpoint blockade in melanoma. Treatment here: randomized to nivolumab then ipilimumab (arm A) or the reverse (arm B). Sequencing was performed with immunoSEQ multiplex PCR; in TCRdb, only in-frame clones are kept and a portion is missing. The sample shows several thousand clones, around 22% of them seen only once. Sample: tumor tissue (inferred from file names), taken from a patient given nivolumab and ipilimumab in sequence. These TCRs come from a human donor with melanoma.

This clone was detected only a few times. The V gene is TRBV11-3, the J gene TRBJ1-4; D is ambiguous. Germline CDR1 is SGHNT and CDR2 is YENEEA. There are 14 residues in the CDR3. The V and J ends lost 2 bases and 5 bases respectively, with 9 bases between them. The CDR3 loop is CASSLPQFNEKLFF. The CDR3 DNA reads TGTGCCAGCAGCTTACCCCAGTTCAATGAAAAACTGTTTTTT.

This clone is deemed medium-sized. The rearrangement joins TRBV11-3 to TRBJ1-1, with unresolved D. Germline loops: CDR1 SGHNT, CDR2 YENEEA. Trimming took 3 bases from V and 0 from J, leaving 11 bases between them. This CDR3 is 15 amino acids long. This CDR3 reads CASSLISSMNTEAFF. The CDR3 DNA reads TGTGCCAGCAGCTTGATCAGCTCCATGAACACTGAAGCTTTCTTT.

The chain is built from TRBV11-3 and TRBJ2-6; 7 nucleotides align to TRBD1. Germline V gene sequence: CDR1 SGHNT, CDR2 YENEEA. With 5 bases clipped from V and 0 bases from J, the junction kept 10 bases outside the gene matches. The CDR3 covers 18 residues. CDR3 region: CASSAPGGIISGANVLTF. The DNA of the CDR3 is TGTGCCAGCAGCGCACCAGGGGGTATCATCTCTGGGGCCAACGTCCTGACTTTC.

The chain employs TRBV28 and TRBJ1-4; a weak D match, TRBD1 (5 bases). This CDR3 has 12 amino acids. CDR1 and CDR2 from the germline V gene are MDHEN and SYDVKM. Trimming pared 11 bases from V and 8 bases from J, leaving 15 bases between. The CDR3 protein is CALGRRDEKLFF. The CDR3, as DNA: TGTGCCCTTGGTCGAAGGGACGAAAAACTGTTTTTT. The variable domain in full, completed from reference TRBV28 and TRBJ1-4, reads DVKVTQSSRYLVKRTGEKVFLECVQDMDHENMFWYRQDPGLGLRLIYFSYDVKMKEKGDIPEGYSVSREKKERFSLILESASTNQTSMYLCALGRRDEKLFFGSGTQLSVL.

This clone was observed a handful of times. The J gene is TRBJ2-1, the V gene TRBV28; D gene unclear. Germline CDR1 and CDR2: MDHEN and SYDVKM. V lost 6 bases and J lost 6, with 12 bases in between. The CDR3 has 13 amino acids. The CDR3 DNA is TGTGCCAGCAGAATGGGGTTCTCCAATGAGCAGTTCTTC. Protein product: CASRMGFSNEQFF.

A note on this clone: Within the sample, other DNA sequences also encode this same CDR3. The genes are TRBV30 and TRBJ1-5; D unresolved. This CDR3 spans 16 amino acids. The germline gives CDR1 GTSNPN, CDR2 SVGIG (reference sequence). The V and J ends lost 0 bases and 0 bases respectively, with 12 bases between them. The CDR3 reads CAWSVRGLYSNQPQHF. The CDR3 DNA follows: TGTGCCTGGAGTGTACGCGGCTTGTATAGCAATCAGCCCCAGCATTTT.

This clone turned up a few times. The gene calls are TRBV30 and TRBJ2-1, with D unclear. The CDR3 contains 14 residues. CDR1 is GTSNPN and CDR2 is SVGIG in the germline V gene (reference sequence). V was clipped by 6 bases and J by 4 bases, with 16 bases between them. CDR3 protein: CACVRDNRYNEQFF. As DNA, the CDR3 is TGTGCCTGCGTCCGCGACAACCGATACAATGAGCAGTTCTTC.

The sample holds many counts of this clone. The rearrangement uses TRBV9 and TRBJ2-5; the match to TRBD1 covers 7 bases. The CDR3 is made up of 16 amino acids. V trimming: 0 bases; J trimming: 5 bases; junction bases outside the gene matches: 10. Looked up from germline, CDR1 is SGDLS and CDR2 is YYNGEE. The CDR3 DNA follows: TGTGCCAGCAGCGTAGACGGGGCAGGGGGTGTGGAGACCCAGTACTTC. This codes for CASSVDGAGGVETQYF.

This clone was counted many times. The V and J genes are TRBV11-3 and TRBJ1-1; the D is unclear. The V and J ends lost 3 bases and 0 bases respectively, with 8 bases between them. This CDR3 contains 14 residues. From germline, CDR1 is SGHNT and CDR2 YENEEA. CDR3 amino acids: CASSLSGMNTEAFF. Here the CDR3 DNA reads TGTGCCAGCAGCTTGAGTGGAATGAACACTGAAGCTTTCTTT.

The chain has TRBV30 and TRBJ2-5; D may be TRBD1 (6 bases). Germline values: CDR1 GTSNPN, CDR2 SVGIG (reference sequence). Trimming cost V 4 bases and J 1 base, with 16 bases left between them. The CDR3 sequence is 15 residues long. The CDR3, as DNA: TGTGCCTGGAACGAGGCAGGGGACCTCCAAGAGACCCAGTACTTC. It encodes CAWNEAGDLQETQYF.

The V call is TRBV6-8, the J call TRBJ2-2; 13 bases fit TRBD2. The CDR3 contains 18 residues. V lost 4 bases to trimming and J lost 6 bases; unmatched junction nucleotides: 11. Looked up from germline, CDR1 is MNHGY and CDR2 is SAAAGT. The CDR3 nucleotides read TGTGCCAGCAGTTCCTTACTAGCGGGGGGGCCTAAGGCCGGGGAGCTGTTTTTT. It is translated as CASSSLLAGGPKAGELFF.

This clone was seen a few times. This chain joins TRBV4-1 and TRBJ2-1; TRBD2 matches at 9 bases. This CDR3 is 16 amino acids long. Trimming at V came to 0 bases and at J to 4 bases, leaving 4 bases not matched to a gene. Germline lookup yields CDR1 MGHRA and CDR2 YSYEKL. Here the CDR3 DNA reads TGCGCCAGCAGCCAAGATCCGCGGGGGGGATACAATGAGCAGTTCTTC. It codes for CASSQDPRGGYNEQFF.

This clone was observed a handful of times. The J gene is TRBJ2-7, the V gene TRBV23-1; perhaps TRBD1 as D (5 bases). TRBV23-1 is an open reading frame whose function is uncertain. This CDR3 contains 13 residues. Trimming pared 6 bases from V and 7 bases from J, leaving 16 bases between. CDR3 nucleotide sequence: TGCGCCAGCAGCCAAGGTTATAGGGGTGAGCAGTACTTC. Its protein product is CASSQGYRGEQYF.

The chain couples TRBV11-3 to TRBJ2-3; no firm D call. The CDR3 runs 14 residues. CDR1 is SGHNT, CDR2 YENEEA, per germline. Trimming removed 5 bases from V and 2 bases from J, with 11 bases in between. The CDR3 DNA sequence: TGTGCCAGCAGCGCAAGTAGTTACACAGATACGCAGTATTTT. Its protein product is CASSASSYTDTQYF.

This rearrangement joins TRBV19 to TRBJ2-4; 8 bases agree with TRBD1. Losses at the gene ends were 1 base for V and 7 bases for J; bases not matched to a gene: 6. Per germline, CDR1 LNHDA and CDR2 SQIVND (reference sequence). The CDR3 covers 15 residues. Written as DNA, the CDR3 is TGTGCCAGTAGTATAGCCGGACAGGGATATAACATTCAGTACTTC. Protein: CASSIAGQGYNIQYF.

The chain has TRBV11-3 and TRBJ1-1; no definite D call. From germline, CDR1 is SGHNT and CDR2 YENEEA. The V end lost 2 bases, the J end lost 6 bases, and 13 bases lay between the germline ends. The CDR3 covers 14 residues. The CDR3 protein is CASSLTAGIAEAFF. Here the CDR3 DNA reads TGTGCCAGCAGCTTAACAGCGGGCATCGCTGAAGCTTTCTTT.

In its sample, this clone was seen a few times. The genes are TRBV30 and TRBJ1-4, with D perhaps matching TRBD1 (5 bases). Germline lookup yields CDR1 GTSNPN and CDR2 SVGIG (reference sequence). CDR3 length: 13 amino acids. V shed 2 bases and J shed 7 bases, with 11 bases lying between them. This CDR3 reads CAWSSRESEKLFF. The CDR3 DNA is TGTGCCTGGAGTTCCAGGGAGAGTGAAAAACTGTTTTTT.

The chain carries TRBV29-1 and TRBJ1-1; the D gene is possibly TRBD1 (5 bases). V dropped 7 bases and J dropped 1 base, with 16 bases sitting between them. CDR1 SQVTM and CDR2 ANQGSEA come from the germline V gene. The CDR3 loop spans 14 amino acids. CDR3 coding DNA: TGCAGCGCGGCAGGGACCATAGAGAACACTGAAGCTTTCTTT. It translates to CSAAGTIENTEAFF.

The J gene is TRBJ2-7, the V gene TRBV30; D remains unclear. CDR1 is GTSNPN and CDR2 is SVGIG in the germline V gene (reference sequence). Trimming cost V 0 bases and J 5 bases, with 8 bases left between them. The CDR3 totals 12 residues. The CDR3 DNA reads TGTGCCTGGAGTGTACCGGGTCACGAGCAGTACTTC. Amino acids: CAWSVPGHEQYF.

By share, this clone counts as medium-sized. The chain is built from TRBV11-3 and TRBJ1-2; D is undetermined. V lost 5 bases to trimming and J lost 0 bases, with 10 bases between them. The CDR3 extends over 14 amino acids. From germline, CDR1 is SGHNT and CDR2 YENEEA. The CDR3 here is CASSPLSANYGYTF. The CDR3 DNA follows: TGTGCCAGCAGCCCATTATCAGCTAACTATGGCTACACCTTC.

At least ten counts were recorded for this clone. V usage is TRBV9 and J usage is TRBJ2-7; 12 nucleotides agree with TRBD2. The V and J ends lost 4 bases and 2 bases, in that order; junction bases with no gene match: 4. CDR1 and CDR2 from the germline V gene are SGDLS and YYNGEE. The CDR3 extends over 15 amino acids. This chain's CDR3 is CASSSRTSGAYEQYF. The CDR3 coding sequence is TGTGCCAGCAGCTCTAGGACTAGCGGGGCCTACGAGCAGTACTTC.